This T cell receptor beta chain originates from a study of early stage breast cancer tumors. This CDR3 is built from 13 residues. Germline CDR1 and CDR2: MNHEY and SMNVEV (reference sequence). V lost 4 bases to trimming and J lost 0 bases, with 7 bases between them. Produced via immunoSEQ multiplex PCR; TCRdb's table is partial and in-frame only. Of 25,000 to 35,000 clones detected, 60% to 80% appear once; the ten largest clones hold approximately 4.4%. This clonotype originated in a person in their forties with breast cancer. The sequencing sample was made of blood. The V and J genes are TRBV27 and TRBJ2-7, with D possibly being TRBD2 (5 bases). The CDR3 DNA is TGTGCCAGCAGTTACGGGAACTCCTACGAGCAGTACTTC. This translates into CASSYGNSYEQYF.